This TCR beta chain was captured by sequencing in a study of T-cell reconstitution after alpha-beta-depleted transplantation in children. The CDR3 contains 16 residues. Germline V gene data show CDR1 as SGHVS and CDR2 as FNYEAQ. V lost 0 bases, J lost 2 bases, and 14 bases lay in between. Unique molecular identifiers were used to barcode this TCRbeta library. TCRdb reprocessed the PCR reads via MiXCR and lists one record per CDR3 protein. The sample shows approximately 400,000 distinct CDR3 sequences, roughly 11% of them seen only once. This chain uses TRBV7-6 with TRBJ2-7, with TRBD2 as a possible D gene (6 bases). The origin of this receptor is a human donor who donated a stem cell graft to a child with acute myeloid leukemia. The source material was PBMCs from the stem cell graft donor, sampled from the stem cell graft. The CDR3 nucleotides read TGTGCCAGCAGCTTAGCGCTCGGAGGGCAAACCTACGAGCAGTACTTC. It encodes CASSLALGGQTYEQYF.